This T cell receptor (beta chain) was profiled in a study of T cells in Graves' hyperthyroidism and ophthalmopathy. Study observations and caveats: Among thyroid clonotypes expanded above 0.001, most also appeared in blood. The authors' 13 V-J model separated ophthalmopathy from stable hyperthyroidism.

Amplified regions were TCR beta CDR3 sequences from RNA transcripts. Researchers ran a first-round RT-PCR on the TCR CDR3 using the HTBI primer set. TCRdb re-derived calls from the multiplex PCR reads in MiXCR, one entry per CDR3 protein. Of around 700,000 distinct CDR3 sequences listed, around 19% are singletons. On the basis of clinical symptoms, serum thyroxine and TRAb, thyroid ultrasound and orbital computed tomography, diagnoses were made. The V gene lost 5 bases and the J gene lost 7 bases, with 12 bases spanning the gap. The length of the CDR3 is 14 residues. This clonotype showed up many times. Its matching antigen is unknown.

This sequence was found in a woman aged 45-60 years with Graves' hyperthyroidism that later progressed to Graves' ophthalmopathy. The gene calls are TRBV12-3 or TRBV12-4 and TRBJ1-6, with a possible D match to TRBD1 (6 bases). The sequencing sample was made of blood. This chain's CDR3 is CASSPRTGNSPLHF. In DNA form, the CDR3 reads TGTGCCAGCAGTCCCCGTACAGGGAATTCACCCCTCCACTTT.